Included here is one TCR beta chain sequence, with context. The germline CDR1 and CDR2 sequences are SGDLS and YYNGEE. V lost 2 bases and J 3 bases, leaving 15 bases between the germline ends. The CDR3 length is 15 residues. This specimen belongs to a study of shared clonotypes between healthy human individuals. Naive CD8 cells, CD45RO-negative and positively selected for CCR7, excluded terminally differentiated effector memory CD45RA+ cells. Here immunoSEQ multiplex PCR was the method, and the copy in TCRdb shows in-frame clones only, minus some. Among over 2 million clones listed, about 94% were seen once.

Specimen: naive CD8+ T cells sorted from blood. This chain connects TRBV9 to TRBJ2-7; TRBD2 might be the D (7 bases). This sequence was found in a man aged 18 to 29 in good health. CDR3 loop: CASSVVGGPFYEQYF. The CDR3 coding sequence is TGTGCCAGCAGCGTCGTGGGGGGGCCCTTCTACGAGCAGTACTTC.